This TCR beta chain was captured in a study of T-cell memory formation after mild COVID-19. Remarks on this clonotype: The antigen remains undetermined.

The germline V gene encodes CDR1 SGHTA and CDR2 FQGTGA. The CDR3 has 14 residues. With 4 bases removed from V and 7 bases from J, the gap between germline ends came to 16 bases. 5'RACE with constant-segment primers yielded barcoded, UMI-tagged TCR alpha and TCR beta cDNA libraries. In TCRdb, the 5' RACE reads were re-called with MiXCR into one record per CDR3 protein. The sample consists of about 290,000 distinct CDR3 sequences, about 20% of them appearing once. Study observations and caveats: Day 15 to 85 contractors were CD4/CD8 balanced; later expanders leaned CD4+. Pre-infection memory contained some responding clones, which suggested that cross-reactive memory had joined.

This sequence joins TRBV7-3 and TRBJ1-1, with D perhaps matching TRBD1 (6 bases). The clonotype was recovered from a man aged 18 to 29 who had mild COVID-19 (a few samples of this study predate the infection). Cell type and time point are not known. What was sequenced was PBMCs or a T cell subset sorted from them (not recorded which). The CDR3 DNA reads as TGTGCCAGCAGCTCGGACCCACAGGGACTTGAAGCTTTCTTT. Protein product: CASSSDPQGLEAFF.